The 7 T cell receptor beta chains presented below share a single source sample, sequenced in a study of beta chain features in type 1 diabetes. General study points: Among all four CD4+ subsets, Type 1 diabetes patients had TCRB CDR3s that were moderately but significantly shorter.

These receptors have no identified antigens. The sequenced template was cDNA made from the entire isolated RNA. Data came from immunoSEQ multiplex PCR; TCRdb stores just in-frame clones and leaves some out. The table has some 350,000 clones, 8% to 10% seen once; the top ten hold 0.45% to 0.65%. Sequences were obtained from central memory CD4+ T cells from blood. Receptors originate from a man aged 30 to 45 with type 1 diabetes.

The CDR3 nucleotides are TGTGCCAGCAGTTACATTTTCAAAAGGGATACTGAAGCTTTCTTT. Translation: CASSYIFKRDTEAFF. V usage is TRBV6-5 and J usage is TRBJ1-1; D is unclear. Germline V gene data show CDR1 as MNHEY and CDR2 as SVGAGI. V lost 2 bases and J 5 bases, leaving 15 bases between the germline ends. This CDR3 contains 15 residues.

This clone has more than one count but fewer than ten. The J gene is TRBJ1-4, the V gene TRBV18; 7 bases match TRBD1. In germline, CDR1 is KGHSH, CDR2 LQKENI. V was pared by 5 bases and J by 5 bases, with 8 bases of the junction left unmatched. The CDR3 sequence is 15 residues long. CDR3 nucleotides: TGTGCCAGCTCAACCCGACAGGGAGGAAATGAAAAACTGTTTTTT. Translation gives CASSTRQGGNEKLFF.

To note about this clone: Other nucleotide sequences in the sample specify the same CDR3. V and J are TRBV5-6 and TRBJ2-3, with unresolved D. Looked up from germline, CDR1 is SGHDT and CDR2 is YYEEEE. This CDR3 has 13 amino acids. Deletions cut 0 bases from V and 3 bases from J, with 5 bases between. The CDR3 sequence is CASSLAGTDTQYF. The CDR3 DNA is TGTGCCAGCAGCTTGGCCGGGACAGATACGCAGTATTTT.

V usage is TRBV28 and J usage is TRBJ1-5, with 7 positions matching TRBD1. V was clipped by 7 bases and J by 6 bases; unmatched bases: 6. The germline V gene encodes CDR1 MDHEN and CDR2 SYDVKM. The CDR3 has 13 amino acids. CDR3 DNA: TGTGCCAGCACCACAGGGGTTCGTCAGCCCCAGCATTTT. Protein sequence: CASTTGVRQPQHF.

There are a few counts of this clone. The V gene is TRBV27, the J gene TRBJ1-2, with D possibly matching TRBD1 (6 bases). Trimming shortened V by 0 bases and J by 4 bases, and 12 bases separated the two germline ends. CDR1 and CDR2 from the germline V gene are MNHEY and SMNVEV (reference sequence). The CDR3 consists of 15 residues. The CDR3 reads CASSLSGGSTYGYTF. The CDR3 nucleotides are TGTGCCAGCAGTTTATCAGGGGGGTCTACCTATGGCTACACCTTC.

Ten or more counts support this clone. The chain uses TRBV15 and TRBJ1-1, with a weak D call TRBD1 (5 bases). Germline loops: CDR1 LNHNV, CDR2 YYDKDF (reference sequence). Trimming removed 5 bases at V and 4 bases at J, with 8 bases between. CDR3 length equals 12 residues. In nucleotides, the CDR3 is TGTGCCACCAGCTCTGGGGGCACTGAAGCTTTCTTT. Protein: CATSSGGTEAFF. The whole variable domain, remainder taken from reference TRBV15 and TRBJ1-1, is DAMVIQNPRYQVTQFGKPVTLSCSQTLNHNVMYWYQQKSSQAPKLLFHYYDKDFNNEADTPDNFQSRRPNTSFCFLDIRSPGLGDTAMYLCATSSGGTEAFFGQGTRLTVV.

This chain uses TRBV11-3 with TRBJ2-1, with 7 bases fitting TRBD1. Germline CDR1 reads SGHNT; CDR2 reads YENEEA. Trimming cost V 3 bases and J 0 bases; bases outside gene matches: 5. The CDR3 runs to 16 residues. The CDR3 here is CASSFEQGSSYNEQFF. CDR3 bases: TGTGCCAGCAGCTTTGAACAGGGGTCCTCCTACAATGAGCAGTTCTTC.